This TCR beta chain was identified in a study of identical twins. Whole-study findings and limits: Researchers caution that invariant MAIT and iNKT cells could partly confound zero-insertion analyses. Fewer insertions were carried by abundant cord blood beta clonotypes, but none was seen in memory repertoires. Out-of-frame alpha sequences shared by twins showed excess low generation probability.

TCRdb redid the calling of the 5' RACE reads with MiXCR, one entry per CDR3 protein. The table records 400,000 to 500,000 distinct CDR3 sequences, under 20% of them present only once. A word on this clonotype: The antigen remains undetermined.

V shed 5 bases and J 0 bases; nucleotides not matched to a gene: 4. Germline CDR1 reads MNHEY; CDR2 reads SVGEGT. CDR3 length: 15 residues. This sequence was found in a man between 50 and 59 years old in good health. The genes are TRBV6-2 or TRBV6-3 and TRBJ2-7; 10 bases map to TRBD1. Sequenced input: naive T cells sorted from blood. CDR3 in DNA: TGTGCCAGCAGTCGACAGGGGGCCCTCTCCTACGAGCAGTACTTC. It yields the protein CASSRQGALSYEQYF.